The entry below describes one T cell receptor beta chain. The clone's antigen remains unknown. Base qualities are not at hand, and no much larger clone is one base apart. Inclusive of the bounding cysteine and phenylalanine, the CDR3 is 14 residues long. Only CDR3 DNA remains: 42 bases, in frame from the first base. CDR1 and CDR2 (DFQATT, SNEGSKA) derive from the germline V gene (reference sequence). The junction shows trimming of 6 bases on V and 10 bases on J, and the gene matches do not reach 9 bases of it. The sample comes from a study of post-analysis software for immune sequencing data (dated by TCRdb to between 2015 and 2017). Background on the whole study: Disease courses on record covered relapsing-remitting, secondary progressive and progressive-relapsing multiple sclerosis, though some patients had no subtype annotation. Patient repertoires were compared against roughly 11 previously published healthy control repertoires from donors aged about 6 to 25 years. A subset of samples was prepared in parallel using single-end sample barcoding, then pooled and co-amplified after Illumina adapter ligation.

To demonstrate the VDJtools post-analysis software, TCR beta repertoires were profiled from the peripheral blood of about a dozen young patients with multiple sclerosis. The multiple sclerosis patients were children and adolescents ranging in age from 6 to 15 years. Paper-wide results and their limitations: Roughly 5 TRBV segments, including TRBV5-6, TRBV5-1 and TRBV20-1, were significantly more frequent in patients than controls. Normalized Chao1 diversity was significantly lower in multiple sclerosis patients than controls, suggesting substantial peripheral T-cell clonal expansion. The multiple sclerosis patient group was slightly younger than the control group. Direct clustering with F measure showed strong co-clustering of samples prepared in the same batch, prompting a batch-effect correction.

Library method: PCR. Sequenced on an Illumina HiSeq 2500. To reduce PCR and sequencing biases, unique molecular identifiers were built into the TCR beta cDNA libraries. Every 1 to 10 million input T cells yielded 500,000 or so cDNA molecules, meaning each molecule approximated one T cell. Patient libraries were prepared and sequenced with the same protocol used for the earlier healthy control dataset. Samples belonging to the same batch were prepared together, multiplexed and sequenced on a shared HiSeq lane. The authors processed their data as follows. MIGEC handled the raw barcoded reads, throwing out single-read molecular identifier groups before consensus assembly and CDR3 extraction. Clonotype tables were post-analysed with VDJtools, normalizing diversity by down-sampling all datasets to the smallest sample size. In repertoire overlap clustering, CDR3 amino acid sequences, but not nucleotide sequences, were matched to correct batch-related cross-sample contamination. TCRdb passed the public sequencing reads through fastp at Q25 and MiXCR, retaining productive beta sequences. Here each entry gathers all rows of one CDR3 protein and keeps the most common genes and DNA. These V and J calls originate from TCRdb's pipeline instead of the authors' own analysis. The table for this sample lists roughly 410,000 distinct CDR3 sequences; roughly 36% of them were counted only once. In total, the top ten clones hold over 10% of the sample.

The clonotype comes from a girl aged 10-17 years with multiple sclerosis. Sequenced: blood. The sequence joins TRBV20-1 to TRBJ2-1, with 13 bases matching TRBD2. CDR3 loop: CSAPLLAGGLEQFF. The base sequence is TGCAGTGCCCCTCTACTAGCGGGGGGGCTCGAGCAGTTCTTC.